This T cell receptor (beta chain) was sequenced during a study of technical replicates of blood from several donors. Sequencing used immunoSEQ multiplex PCR; TCRdb keeps in-frame clones, though not all of them. Among just over 95,000 clones, almost 96% were seen once, and the ten largest hold less than 0.25%. Germline values: CDR1 SGHVS, CDR2 FQNEAQ. This CDR3 is built from 18 residues. With 4 bases removed from V and 8 bases from J, the gap between germline ends came to 27 bases. The source is a human donor in good health. Input material: T cells isolated from PBMCs. This sequence joins TRBV7-8 and TRBJ1-3; TRBD1 might be the D (5 bases). The CDR3 DNA reads as TGTGCCAGCAGCTCCCTGAGGTTTCCGGGGGAGCAAGGAGACACCATATATTTT. It encodes CASSSLRFPGEQGDTIYF.